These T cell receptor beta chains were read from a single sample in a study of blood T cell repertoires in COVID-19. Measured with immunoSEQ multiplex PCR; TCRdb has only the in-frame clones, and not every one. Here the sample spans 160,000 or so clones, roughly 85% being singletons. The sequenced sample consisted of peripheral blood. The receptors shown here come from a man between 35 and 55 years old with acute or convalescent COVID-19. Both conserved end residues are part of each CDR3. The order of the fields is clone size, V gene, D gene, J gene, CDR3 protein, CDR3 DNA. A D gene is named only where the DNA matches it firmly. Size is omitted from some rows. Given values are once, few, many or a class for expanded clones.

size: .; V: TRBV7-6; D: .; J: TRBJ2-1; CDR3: CASSLGGRSNEQFF; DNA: TGTGCCAGCAGCTTAGGAGGTCGGTCGAATGAGCAGTTCTTC
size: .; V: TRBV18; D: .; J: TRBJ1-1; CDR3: CASSAPQNTEAFF; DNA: TGTGCCAGTTCAGCCCCACAGAACACTGAAGCTTTCTTT
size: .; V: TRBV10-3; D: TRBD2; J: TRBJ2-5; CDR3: CAISERGTSGGAGETQYF; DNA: TGTGCCATCAGTGAGCGTGGGACTAGCGGGGGGGCAGGGGAGACCCAGTACTTC
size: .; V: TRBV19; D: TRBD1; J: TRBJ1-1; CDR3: CASSGPDRVVPEAFF; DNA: TGTGCCAGTAGTGGCCCGGACAGGGTGGTCCCTGAAGCTTTCTTT
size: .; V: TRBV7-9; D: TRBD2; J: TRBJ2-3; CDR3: CASSLGTSGDTQYF; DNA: TGTGCCAGCAGCTTAGGGACTAGCGGTGATACGCAGTATTTT
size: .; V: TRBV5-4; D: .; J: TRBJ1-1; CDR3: CASSFDLRGTEAFF; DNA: TGTGCCAGCAGCTTCGACCTGCGCGGCACTGAAGCTTTCTTT
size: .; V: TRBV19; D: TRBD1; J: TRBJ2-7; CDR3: CASSGDSIYEQYF; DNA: TGTGCCAGTAGTGGGGACAGTATTTACGAGCAGTACTTC
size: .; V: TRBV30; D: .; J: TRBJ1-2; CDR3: CAAGQTGIGYTF; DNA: TGTGCCGCTGGGCAAACAGGGATCGGCTACACCTTC
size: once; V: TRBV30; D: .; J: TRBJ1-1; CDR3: CAWSVHRVNTEAFF; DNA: TGTGCCTGGAGTGTACACAGGGTGAACACTGAAGCTTTCTTT
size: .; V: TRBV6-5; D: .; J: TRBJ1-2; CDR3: CASSYSTAGYTF; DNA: TGTGCCAGCAGTTACTCCACAGCCGGCTACACCTTC
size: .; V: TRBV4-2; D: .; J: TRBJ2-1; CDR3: CASSQEGGEAYNEQFF; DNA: TGTGCCAGCAGCCAAGAAGGAGGGGAAGCCTACAATGAGCAGTTCTTC
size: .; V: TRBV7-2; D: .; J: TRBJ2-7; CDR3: CASSTTGEQYF; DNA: TGTGCCAGCAGCACCACGGGCGAGCAGTACTTC
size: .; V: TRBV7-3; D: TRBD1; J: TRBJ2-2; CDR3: CASSLIGQGYPGELFF; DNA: TGTGCCAGCAGCTTAATCGGACAGGGGTATCCCGGGGAGCTGTTTTTT
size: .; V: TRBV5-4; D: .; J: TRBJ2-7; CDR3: CASSRGSEQYF; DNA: TGTGCCAGCAGCAGGGGGAGCGAGCAGTACTTC
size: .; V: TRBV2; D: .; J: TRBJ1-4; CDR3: CASSSEFATNEKLFF; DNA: TGTGCCAGCTCGAGTGAATTTGCAACTAATGAAAAACTGTTTTTT
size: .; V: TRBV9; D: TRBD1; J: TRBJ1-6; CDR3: CASSAQVGTGGSPLHF; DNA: TGTGCCAGCAGCGCGCAGGTGGGGACAGGGGGTTCACCCCTCCACTTT
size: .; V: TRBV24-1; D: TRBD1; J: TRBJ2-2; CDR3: CATSGLTGDTGELFF; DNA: TGTGCCACCAGTGGCCTGACAGGGGACACCGGGGAGCTGTTTTTT
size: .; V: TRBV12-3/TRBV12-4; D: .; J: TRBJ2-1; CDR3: CASSLANTNEQFF; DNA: TGTGCCAGCAGTTTAGCGAACACCAATGAGCAGTTCTTC
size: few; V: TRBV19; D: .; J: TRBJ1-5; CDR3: CASSIGLAMGGNQPQHF; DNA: TGTGCCAGTAGTATTGGTCTGGCCATGGGCGGCAATCAGCCCCAGCATTTT
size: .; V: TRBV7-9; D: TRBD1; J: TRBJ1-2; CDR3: CASSLGGGQGSYGYTF; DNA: TGTGCCAGCAGCTTAGGAGGAGGACAGGGGTCCTATGGCTACACCTTC
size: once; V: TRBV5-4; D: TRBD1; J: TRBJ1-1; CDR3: CASRRTGMNTEAFF; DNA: TGTGCCAGCAGAAGGACAGGGATGAACACTGAAGCTTTCTTT
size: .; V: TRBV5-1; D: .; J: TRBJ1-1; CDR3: CASSSQKNTEAFF; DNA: TGCGCCAGCAGCTCCCAGAAGAACACTGAAGCTTTCTTT
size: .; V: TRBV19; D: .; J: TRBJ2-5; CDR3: CASLGLGTQYF; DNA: TGTGCCAGTTTGGGACTTGGTACCCAGTACTTC
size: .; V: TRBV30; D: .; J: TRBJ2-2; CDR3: CAWSYGTRNTGELFF; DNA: TGTGCCTGGAGTTACGGGACAAGGAACACCGGGGAGCTGTTTTTT
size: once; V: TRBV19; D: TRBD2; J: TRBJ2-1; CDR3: CASSIGERGPNEQFF; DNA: TGTGCCAGTAGTATAGGGGAGCGGGGGCCCAATGAGCAGTTCTTC
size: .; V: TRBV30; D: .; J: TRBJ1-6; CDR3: CAWSDSLNSPLHF; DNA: TGTGCCTGGAGTGACTCCCTTAATTCACCCCTCCACTTT
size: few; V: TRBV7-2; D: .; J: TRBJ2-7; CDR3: CASSPRQEQYF; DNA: TGTGCCAGCAGCCCCCGACAGGAGCAGTACTTC
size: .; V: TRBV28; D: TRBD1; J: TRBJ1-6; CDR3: CASSSTLGQGGNSPLHF; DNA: TGTGCCAGCAGTTCGACATTGGGACAGGGGGGGAATTCACCCCTCCACTTT
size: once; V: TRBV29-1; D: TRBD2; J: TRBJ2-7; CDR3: CSASGTRIDEQYF; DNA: TGCAGCGCCTCCGGGACTAGGATCGACGAGCAGTACTTC
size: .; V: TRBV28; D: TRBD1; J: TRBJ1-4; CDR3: CASGQGLVIVEKLFF; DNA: TGTGCCAGCGGACAGGGGCTGGTTATTGTGGAAAAACTGTTTTTT
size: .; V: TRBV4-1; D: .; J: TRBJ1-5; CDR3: CASSPKRGDGAYSNQPQHF; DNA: TGCGCCAGCAGCCCGAAACGGGGGGATGGGGCTTATAGCAATCAGCCCCAGCATTTT
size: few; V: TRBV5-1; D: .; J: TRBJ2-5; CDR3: CASSSSGRGLQETQYF; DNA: TGCGCCAGCAGCTCGTCCGGCAGGGGCCTACAAGAGACCCAGTACTTC
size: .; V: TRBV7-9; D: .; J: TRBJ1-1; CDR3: CASSLGDMNTEAFF; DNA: TGTGCCAGCAGCCTCGGGGACATGAACACTGAAGCTTTCTTT
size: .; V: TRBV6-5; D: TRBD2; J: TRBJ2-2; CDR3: CASRAGLAGSGELFF; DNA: TGTGCCAGCAGGGCCGGACTAGCGGGGTCCGGGGAGCTGTTTTTT
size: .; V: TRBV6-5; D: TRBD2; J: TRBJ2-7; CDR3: CASRERGGRGEQYF; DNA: TGTGCCAGCAGAGAGCGGGGGGGTCGGGGCGAGCAGTACTTC
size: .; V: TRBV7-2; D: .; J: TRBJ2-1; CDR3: CASSLDNGYNEQFF; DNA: TGTGCCAGCAGCTTGGACAACGGATACAATGAGCAGTTCTTC
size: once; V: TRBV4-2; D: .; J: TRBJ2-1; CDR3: CASSQTGTASHEQFF; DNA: TGTGCCAGCAGCCAAACCGGGACTGCCAGCCATGAGCAGTTCTTC
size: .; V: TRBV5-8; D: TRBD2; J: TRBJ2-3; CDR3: CASSDLLAGGRDTQYF; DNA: TGTGCCAGCAGCGACCTACTAGCGGGGGGGCGAGATACGCAGTATTTT
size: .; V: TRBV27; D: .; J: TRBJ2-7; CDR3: CASSPGLGYEQYF; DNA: TGTGCCAGCAGTCCGGGACTGGGCTACGAGCAGTACTTC
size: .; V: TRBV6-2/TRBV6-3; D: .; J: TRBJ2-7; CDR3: CASSYSGGPYYEQYF; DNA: TGTGCCAGCAGTTACAGTGGCGGGCCCTACTACGAGCAGTACTTC
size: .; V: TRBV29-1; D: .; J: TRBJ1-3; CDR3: CSVEQGMGFSGNTIYF; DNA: TGCAGCGTCGAACAGGGAATGGGCTTCTCTGGAAACACCATATATTTT
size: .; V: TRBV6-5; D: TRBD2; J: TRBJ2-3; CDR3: CASRPPGGSTDTQYF; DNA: TGTGCCAGCAGACCTCCGGGGGGAAGCACAGATACGCAGTATTTT
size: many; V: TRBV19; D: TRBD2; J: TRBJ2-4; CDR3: CASSFLAGSSSAKNIQYF; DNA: TGTGCCAGTAGTTTCCTAGCGGGGAGCTCCTCAGCCAAAAACATTCAGTACTTC
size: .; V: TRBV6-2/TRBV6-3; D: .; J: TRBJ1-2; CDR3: CASSNVLNYGYTF; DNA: TGTGCCAGCAGTAATGTCCTAAACTATGGCTACACCTTC
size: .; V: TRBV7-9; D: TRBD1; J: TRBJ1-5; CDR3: CASSLTGTGYQPQHF; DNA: TGTGCCAGCAGCTTAACCGGGACAGGTTATCAGCCCCAGCATTTT
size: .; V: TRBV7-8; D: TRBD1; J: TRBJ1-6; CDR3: CASSFGVHGTGSNSPLHF; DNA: TGTGCCAGCAGCTTCGGCGTTCATGGGACAGGGAGTAATTCACCCCTCCACTTT
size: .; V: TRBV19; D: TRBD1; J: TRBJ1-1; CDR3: CASSIPQGAYTEAFF; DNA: TGTGCCAGTAGTATCCCCCAGGGGGCCTACACTGAAGCTTTCTTT
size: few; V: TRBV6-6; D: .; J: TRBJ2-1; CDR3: CASRGGADEQFF; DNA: TGTGCCAGCAGAGGGGGGGCCGATGAGCAGTTCTTC
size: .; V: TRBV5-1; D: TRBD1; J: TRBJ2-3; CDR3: CASSFGQDTDTQYF; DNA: TGCGCCAGCAGCTTCGGACAGGACACAGATACGCAGTATTTT
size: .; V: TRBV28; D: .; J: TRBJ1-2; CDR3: CASSPSDRLGYGYTF; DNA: TGTGCCAGCAGTCCCTCAGACAGGCTCGGGTATGGCTACACCTTC
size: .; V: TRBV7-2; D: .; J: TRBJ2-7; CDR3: CASSRTQTYEQYF; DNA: TGTGCCAGCAGTAGGACACAAACCTACGAGCAGTACTTC
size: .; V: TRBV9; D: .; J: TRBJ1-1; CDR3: CASSVPRLAAFF; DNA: TGTGCCAGCAGCGTACCAAGACTAGCGGCTTTCTTT
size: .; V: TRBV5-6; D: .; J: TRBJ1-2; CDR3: CASSLGTVRGGYGYTF; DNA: TGTGCCAGCAGCTTGGGTACGGTCAGGGGTGGATATGGCTACACCTTC
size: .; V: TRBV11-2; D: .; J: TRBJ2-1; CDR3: CASSLPSLYNEQFF; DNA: TGTGCCAGCAGCTTACCTAGTCTTTACAATGAGCAGTTCTTC
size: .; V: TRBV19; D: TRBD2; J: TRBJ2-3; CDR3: CASSAWTSRSTDTQYF; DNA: TGTGCCAGTAGTGCCTGGACTAGCCGAAGCACAGATACGCAGTATTTT
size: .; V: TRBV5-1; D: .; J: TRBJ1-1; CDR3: CASSLSLRADSPNTEAFF; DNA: TGCGCCAGCAGCTTGTCCTTGAGGGCTGACTCGCCGAACACTGAAGCTTTCTTT
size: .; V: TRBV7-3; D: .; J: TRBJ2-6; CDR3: CASSGGVGANVLTF; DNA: TGTGCCAGCAGCGGCGGGGTAGGGGCCAACGTCCTGACTTTC
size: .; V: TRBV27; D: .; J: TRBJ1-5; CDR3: CDTGNGSNQPQHF; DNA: TGTGATACCGGGAATGGGTCCAATCAGCCCCAGCATTTT